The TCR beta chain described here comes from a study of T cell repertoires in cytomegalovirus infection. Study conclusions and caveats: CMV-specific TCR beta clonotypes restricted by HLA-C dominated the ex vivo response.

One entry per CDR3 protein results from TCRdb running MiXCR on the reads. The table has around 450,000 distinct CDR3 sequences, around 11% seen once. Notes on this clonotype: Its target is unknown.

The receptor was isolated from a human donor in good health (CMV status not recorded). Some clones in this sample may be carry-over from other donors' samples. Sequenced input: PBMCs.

The DNA of the CDR3 is TGTGCCAGCAGGCGGGACTGGGACAATGAGCAGTTCTTC. Protein: CASRRDWDNEQFF. This chain joins TRBV7-3 and TRBJ2-1; a weak D match, TRBD2 (6 bases). Deletions cut 6 bases from V and 5 bases from J, with 11 bases between. The CDR3 consists of 13 residues. From germline, CDR1 is SGHTA and CDR2 FQGTGA.